Listed below are T cell receptor beta chains from one sample, sequenced in a study of CD8 T cells in ankylosing spondylitis. TCRdb re-derived calls from the 5' RACE reads in MiXCR, one entry per CDR3 protein. The data hold more than 400,000 distinct CDR3 sequences, with roughly 5% observed a single time. Sequencing was carried out using blood, either unsorted or a sorted T cell fraction (not recorded which). The receptor source for this set is a male donor with ankylosing spondylitis. Both conserved end residues are part of each CDR3. The D gene is left open where the match is weak. Rows may omit the clone size; those that give it use once, few, many or a size class.

cdr3_aa cdr3_nt clone_size j_call d_call v_call
CASSTNAREGEKLFF TGCGCCAGCAGCACCAATGCCAGGGAAGGAGAAAAACTGTTTTTT many TRBJ1-4 . TRBV5-1
CASSHTGTSGNYEQYF TGTGCCAGCAGCCACACCGGGACTAGCGGGAACTACGAGCAGTACTTC many TRBJ2-7 TRBD2 TRBV14
CASSLEGDASYNEQFF TGTGCCAGCAGCTTAGAAGGGGACGCATCCTACAATGAGCAGTTCTTC many TRBJ2-1 . TRBV11-2
CASSLTGMYGYTF TGTGCCAGCAGCCTGACAGGAATGTATGGCTACACCTTC many TRBJ1-2 . TRBV9
CASRGKLETWNTEAFF TGTGCCAGCAGGGGTAAGCTGGAAACATGGAACACTGAAGCTTTCTTT many TRBJ1-1 . TRBV27
CASSLGHTGPSSTDTQYF TGTGCCAGCAGTTTAGGCCACACAGGTCCTTCTAGCACAGATACGCAGTATTTT many TRBJ2-3 . TRBV12-3/TRBV12-4
CASSLAAGIGGYTF TGTGCCAGCAGCTTAGCGGCCGGGATTGGTGGCTACACCTTC many TRBJ1-2 . TRBV7-9
CASRGLLAGLNNEQFF TGTGCCAGCAGGGGACTATTAGCGGGCCTTAACAATGAGCAGTTCTTC many TRBJ2-1 TRBD2 TRBV6-2/TRBV6-3
CASSLNEQGSRGGYTF TGTGCCAGCAGCTTAAATGAACAGGGATCCAGGGGCGGCTACACCTTC many TRBJ1-2 . TRBV7-9
CASSLLVQTIPLETQYF TGTGCCAGCAGCTTGTTAGTACAGACAATTCCCCTAGAGACCCAGTACTTC few TRBJ2-5 . TRBV5-5
CGVRTPSYNEQFF TGCGGGGTCAGGACCCCTTCCTACAATGAGCAGTTCTTC many TRBJ2-1 . TRBV29-1
CAISAGRAGANEKLFF TGTGCCATCAGTGCGGGGAGGGCTGGAGCTAATGAAAAACTGTTTTTT many TRBJ1-4 . TRBV10-3
CASSLLGLAKYNEQFF TGTGCCAGCAGCTTATTGGGACTAGCTAAGTACAATGAGCAGTTCTTC . TRBJ2-1 TRBD2 TRBV7-6
CSAFGNGRYQETQYF TGCAGTGCTTTCGGGAACGGTCGGTACCAAGAGACCCAGTACTTC . TRBJ2-5 . TRBV20-1
CASSPGPRTDTQYF TGTGCCAGCAGCCCAGGACCGCGCACAGATACGCAGTATTTT few TRBJ2-3 . TRBV7-2
CSARALGGETQYF TGCAGTGCTAGAGCTCTGGGGGGAGAGACCCAGTACTTC many TRBJ2-5 . TRBV20-1
CASSLGPRTGQTDEQFF TGCGCCAGCAGCTTGGGACCCCGGACAGGGCAAACAGATGAGCAGTTCTTC many TRBJ2-1 TRBD1 TRBV5-1
CAISEGLAGVNEQFF TGTGCCATCAGTGAGGGACTAGCGGGGGTCAATGAGCAGTTCTTC . TRBJ2-1 TRBD2 TRBV10-3
CASSSRTGRQETQYF TGCGCCAGCAGCTCCCGGACAGGGCGACAAGAGACCCAGTACTTC many TRBJ2-5 TRBD1 TRBV5-1
CASSLEFRLAGSYEQYF TGTGCCAGCAGCTTAGAGTTTCGTCTAGCGGGTTCCTACGAGCAGTACTTC . TRBJ2-7 TRBD2 TRBV11-2
CSVGGPAGNTEAFF TGCAGCGTTGGCGGCCCCGCTGGGAACACTGAAGCTTTCTTT many TRBJ1-1 . TRBV29-1
CASSLLSGGEQYF TGTGCCAGCAGCCTGCTTAGTGGGGGCGAGCAGTACTTC many TRBJ2-7 . TRBV12-3/TRBV12-4
CASSLIATKDDEQYF TGCGCCAGCAGCTTGATTGCGACAAAAGACGACGAGCAGTACTTC many TRBJ2-7 . TRBV5-1
CASSSRAFRVTDTQYF TGTGCCAGCAGCTCCCGGGCCTTTAGGGTCACAGATACGCAGTATTTT many TRBJ2-3 . TRBV7-9
CASSPRTSGRFGEQFF TGTGCCAGCTCACCGAGGACTAGCGGGAGGTTCGGTGAGCAGTTCTTC many TRBJ2-1 TRBD2 TRBV18